This entry features one TCR beta chain sequence. Unique molecular identifiers were built into the TCRbeta library. TCRdb re-called the PCR reads through MiXCR, storing one row per CDR3 protein. The sample has a few hundred thousand distinct CDR3 sequences, 10% to 13% seen once. CDR3 length: 16 amino acids. Germline V gene lookup returns CDR1 SGHAT and CDR2 FQNNGV. V lost 5 bases to trimming and J lost 5 bases; unmatched junction nucleotides: 10. This specimen comes from a study of T-cell reconstitution after alpha-beta-depleted transplantation in children. The sequence came from a human donor who donated a stem cell graft to a child with acute lymphoblastic leukemia. This sample comprised PBMCs from the stem cell graft donor, obtained from the stem cell graft. The J gene is TRBJ1-3, the V gene TRBV11-2, with 9 positions matching TRBD1. The CDR3 DNA reads as TGTGCCAGCAGCCCGGGGGACGGGACAGGGCGAAACACCATATATTTT. It yields the protein CASSPGDGTGRNTIYF.